Presented here are 23 T cell receptor beta chains from one specimen sequenced in a study of T cells in Graves' hyperthyroidism and ophthalmopathy. From RNA transcripts, TCR beta CDR3 regions were amplified. First-round RT-PCR targeting the TCR CDR3 was performed with the HTBI primer set. TCRdb recomputed calls from the multiplex PCR reads with MiXCR, one row per CDR3 protein. The repertoire holds 250,000 or so distinct CDR3 sequences, with approximately 16% as singletons. Sequenced input: blood. The receptors stem from a young woman with Graves' ophthalmopathy.

This clonotype was observed many times. This chain links TRBV9 with TRBJ2-7, with no clear D. Germline CDR1 is SGDLS and CDR2 is YYNGEE. The CDR3 is 16 residues long. V was trimmed by 0 bases and J by 2 bases, leaving 15 bases between them. CDR3 residues: CASSVAPAPSTYEQYF. CDR3 DNA: TGTGCCAGCAGCGTAGCCCCTGCCCCGTCCACCTACGAGCAGTACTTC. The variable domain in full, completed from reference TRBV9 and TRBJ2-7, reads DSGVTQTPKHLITATGQRVTLRCSPRSGDLSVYWYQQSLDQGLQFLIQYYNGEERAKGNILERFSAQQFPDLHSELNLSSLELGDSALYFCASSVAPAPSTYEQYFGPGTRLTVT.

The rearrangement links TRBV28 to TRBJ2-1; 9 positions agree with TRBD2. V shed 6 bases, J shed 5 bases, and the junction held 8 bases outside the gene matches. Germline assignment: CDR1 MDHEN and CDR2 SYDVKM. This CDR3 region has 15 residues. CDR3 residues: CASSPVVAGDNEQFF. Written as DNA, the CDR3 is TGTGCCAGCAGCCCCGTAGTAGCGGGGGACAATGAGCAGTTCTTC.

This clonotype was seen at least ten times. The genes are TRBV10-1 and TRBJ2-7; 9 nucleotides line up with TRBD2. Germline assignment: CDR1 WNHNN and CDR2 SYGVQD (reference sequence). This CDR3 contains 14 residues. J was trimmed by 4 bases and V by 7 bases; bases with no gene match: 8. CDR3 sequence: CASTRTSVTYEQYF. The CDR3 DNA reads as TGCGCCAGCACCCGGACTAGCGTAACGTACGAGCAGTACTTC.

This clonotype has more than one count but fewer than ten. A much larger clone differs from this one at a single base, so this may be a read error. V and J are TRBV28 and TRBJ1-1, with TRBD1 identical over 8 bases. The germline V gene has CDR1 MDHEN and CDR2 SYDVKM. This CDR3 spans 14 amino acids. V trimming: 9 bases; J trimming: 5 bases; junction bases outside the gene matches: 11. The CDR3 spells CASPTGAGWTEAFF. CDR3 coding DNA: TGTGCCAGTCCGACAGGGGCGGGTTGGACTGAAGCTTTCTTT. The full variable domain, with the rest looked up from reference TRBV28 and TRBJ1-1, is DVKVTQSSRYLVKRTGEKVFLECVQDMDHENMFWYRQDPGLGLRLIYFSYDVKMKEKGDIPEGYSVSREKKERFSLILESASTNQTSMYLCASPTGAGWTEAFFGQGTRLTVV.

This clonotype has a count of ten or more. The rearrangement links TRBV4-1 to TRBJ1-1; a weak D match, TRBD1 (5 bases). The CDR3 runs 13 residues. Trimming pared 1 base from V and 8 bases from J, leaving 11 bases between. Germline loops: CDR1 MGHRA, CDR2 YSYEKL. The CDR3 DNA follows: TGCGCCAGCAGCCAAGTTGACAGTACCGAAGCTTTCTTT. Translated, it gives CASSQVDSTEAFF.

There are many counts of this clonotype. The V and J genes are TRBV29-1 and TRBJ2-7; D gene unclear. The germline V gene encodes CDR1 SQVTM and CDR2 ANQGSEA. Trimming stripped 2 bases from V and 4 bases from J, with 6 bases between. The CDR3 extends over 11 amino acids. CDR3 sequence (DNA): TGCAGCGTTGAACAAGGGTACGAGCAGTACTTC. Translation: CSVEQGYEQYF.

This clonotype was detected ten times or more. The rearrangement links TRBV28 to TRBJ1-5; D gene uncertain. With 3 bases removed from V and 3 bases from J, the gap between germline ends came to 6 bases. This CDR3 is built from 13 residues. Germline V lookup: CDR1 MDHEN, CDR2 SYDVKM. CDR3 protein: CASSFPYNQPQHF. CDR3 sequence (DNA): TGTGCCAGCAGTTTCCCTTACAATCAGCCCCAGCATTTT.

The sample holds many counts of this clonotype. Written as DNA, the CDR3 is TGTGCCTGGAGTCCCCGGGGGAACACTGAAGCTTTCTTT. It specifies CAWSPRGNTEAFF. This chain links TRBV30 with TRBJ1-1; D uncertain. CDR1 is GTSNPN and CDR2 is SVGIG in the germline V gene (reference sequence). V lost 2 bases, J lost 1 base, and 8 bases lay in between. The CDR3 consists of 13 residues.

This clonotype was picked up many times. The rearrangement uses TRBV20-1 and TRBJ2-3; D is perhaps TRBD1 or TRBD2 (6 bases each). The germline V gene has CDR1 DFQATT and CDR2 SNEGSKA (reference sequence). The CDR3 extends over 14 amino acids. V lost 6 bases and J 5 bases, leaving 18 bases between the germline ends. The CDR3 sequence: CSALSGGPVDTQYF. The CDR3 nucleotides read TGCAGTGCCTTAAGTGGGGGGCCGGTAGATACGCAGTATTTT.

This clonotype has a handful of counts. The V gene is TRBV3-1, the J gene TRBJ1-3; TRBD1 aligns across 10 bases. Per the germline V gene, CDR1 is LGHDT and CDR2 is YNNKEL (reference sequence). The CDR3 covers 18 residues. V trimming: 1 base; J trimming: 5 bases; junction bases outside the gene matches: 11. The CDR3, as DNA: TGTGCCAGCAGCCAAGTATCGGCCCGACAGGGGGCAAGAAACACCATATATTTT. The encoded protein is CASSQVSARQGARNTIYF.

The chain uses TRBV19 and TRBJ2-7; D may be TRBD1 or TRBD2 (5 bases each). In germline, CDR1 is LNHDA, CDR2 SQIVND (reference sequence). The CDR3 length is 14 residues. V gave up 2 bases and J gave up 2 bases, with 10 bases separating them. For the CDR3, the DNA is TGTGCCAGTAGTATACGGACGGGGCCCTACGAGCAGTACTTC. It encodes CASSIRTGPYEQYF. The full variable domain, completed using reference TRBV19 and TRBJ2-7, is DGGITQSPKYLFRKEGQNVTLSCEQNLNHDAMYWYRQDPGQGLRLIYYSQIVNDFQKGDIAEGYSVSREKKESFPLTVTSAQKNPTAFYLCASSIRTGPYEQYFGPGTRLTVT.

This clonotype showed up many times. The V gene is TRBV20-1, the J gene TRBJ2-1; 8 nucleotides agree with TRBD2. Germline CDR1 is DFQATT and CDR2 is SNEGSKA (reference sequence). The CDR3 spans 13 residues. Trimming cost V 3 bases and J 8 bases; bases outside gene matches: 6. The CDR3 region has the DNA TGCAGTGCTAGTCCTAGCGGGCTCTATGAGCAGTTCTTC. This sequence encodes CSASPSGLYEQFF.

The CDR3 region has the DNA TGTGCCAGCAGCCAAGACTGGCAACAGGCGAATGAAAAACTGTTTTTT. It specifies CASSQDWQQANEKLFF. The rearrangement links TRBV4-2 to TRBJ1-4; D is possibly TRBD1 (5 bases). The CDR3 loop spans 16 amino acids. Germline assignment: CDR1 LGHNA and CDR2 YNFKEQ. The V end was cut by 0 bases, the J end by 5 bases, with 13 bases between.

Concerning this clonotype: This may be a read error: a much more frequent sequence differs by one nucleotide. The gene calls are TRBV29-1 and TRBJ2-2; 8 bases map to TRBD2. Trimming cost V 2 bases and J 10 bases; bases outside gene matches: 12. Looked up from germline, CDR1 is SQVTM and CDR2 is ANQGSEA. This CDR3 spans 15 amino acids. CDR3 region: CSVESRGGQSEELFF. The DNA for the CDR3 is TGCAGCGTTGAATCGCGCGGGGGGCAGTCCGAGGAGCTGTTTTTT.

The table lists this clonotype with a count of one. Since a much larger clone is just one base distant, this may be a read error. This chain connects TRBV4-2 to TRBJ2-3, with TRBD2 identical over 10 bases. CDR1 is LGHNA, CDR2 YNFKEQ, per germline. The length of the CDR3 is 15 residues. The CDR3 coding sequence is TGTGCCAGCAGCCACTCTAGCGGGAGCACAGATATGCAGTATTTT. Translation gives CASSHSSGSTDMQYF.

This clonotype was counted at least ten times. V and J are TRBV12-3 or TRBV12-4 and TRBJ1-2, with 12 bases that match TRBD1. With 5 bases clipped from V and 6 bases from J, the junction kept 4 bases outside the gene matches. This CDR3 region has 14 residues. CDR3 nucleotide sequence: TGTGCCAGCAGTCCCGGGACAGGGGGCCATGGCTACACCTTC. Protein: CASSPGTGGHGYTF.

This clonotype has ten or more counts. The J gene is TRBJ2-5, the V gene TRBV20-1; 9 bases align to TRBD2. CDR3 length: 17 residues. V lost 5 bases, J lost 2 bases, and 15 bases stayed unmatched. Per germline, CDR1 DFQATT and CDR2 SNEGSKA (reference sequence). Here the CDR3 DNA reads TGCAGTGCTCCACGAAGGGGCGGGAGGGTCTGGCAAGAGACCCAGTACTTC. It specifies CSAPRRGGRVWQETQYF.

This clonotype was observed at least ten times. This sequence joins TRBV19 and TRBJ2-2; 8 bases map to TRBD1. The trim removed 2 bases at V and 2 bases at J, leaving 4 bases unmatched. The CDR3 contains 16 residues. CDR1 and CDR2 from the germline V gene are LNHDA and SQIVND (reference sequence). CDR3 DNA: TGTGCCAGTAGTATAAACAGGGGGTCCAACACCGGGGAGCTGTTTTTT. This sequence encodes CASSINRGSNTGELFF.

This clonotype occurred many times. The genes are TRBV20-1 and TRBJ2-7; D is possibly TRBD2 (7 bases). This CDR3 contains 13 residues. The germline V gene encodes CDR1 DFQATT and CDR2 SNEGSKA (reference sequence). Trimming left V 1 base short and J 3 bases short, with 10 bases between. CDR3 loop: CSARGEGGYEQYF. The CDR3 region has the DNA TGCAGTGCTAGAGGGGAGGGGGGCTACGAGCAGTACTTC.

The rearrangement links TRBV7-3 to TRBJ2-3, with 7 nucleotides matching TRBD2. The J segment lost 4 bases and the V segment lost 1 base, leaving 5 bases of the junction unmatched. The CDR3 consists of 15 residues. From germline, CDR1 is SGHTA and CDR2 FQGTGA. The CDR3 coding sequence is TGTGCCAGCAGCTTAAATCTAGGACTAGCAGATACGCAGTATTTT. Translated: CASSLNLGLADTQYF.

V gene TRBV4-3 combines with J gene TRBJ1-3, with 7 positions matching TRBD1. V was clipped by 3 bases and J by 0 bases; unmatched bases: 5. This CDR3 spans 16 amino acids. The germline gives CDR1 LGHNA, CDR2 YSLEER. The CDR3 region is CASSHGTADSGNTIYF. The CDR3 region has the DNA TGCGCCAGCAGCCACGGGACAGCGGACTCTGGAAACACCATATATTTT.

There are many counts of this clonotype. The J gene is TRBJ2-3, the V gene TRBV5-8, with TRBD2 matching 8 bases. The CDR3 has 13 amino acids. Trimming took 5 bases from V and 1 from J; bases not matched to a gene: 0. Germline CDR1 SGHTS, CDR2 YDEGEE. CDR3 DNA sequence: TGTGCCAGCAGGACTAGCGGCACAGATACGCAGTATTTT. Protein product: CASRTSGTDTQYF.

V is TRBV5-1 and J is TRBJ1-1; 7 nucleotides align to TRBD1. V was pared by 7 bases and J by 10 bases, with 13 bases of the junction left unmatched. The CDR3 spans 13 residues. Germline lookup yields CDR1 SGHRS and CDR2 YFSETQ. The DNA for the CDR3 is TGCGCCAGCGGGACAGACGCGCCCCTAGGAGCTTTCTTT. Its translation is CASGTDAPLGAFF. The full variable domain, with the rest looked up from reference TRBV5-1 and TRBJ1-1, is KAGVTQTPRYLIKTRGQQVTLSCSPISGHRSVSWYQQTPGQGLQFLFEYFSETQRNKGNFPGRFSGRQFSNSRSEMNVSTLELGDSALYLCASGTDAPLGAFFGQGTRLTVV.